A selection of T cell receptor beta chains follows, all from one sample in a study of metastatic and nonmetastatic thyroid tumors. TCRdb reanalyzed the PCR reads via MiXCR. This sample has approximately 21,000 clones, with under 25% found just once. Sequencing was performed on blood. These TCRs come from a male donor with papillary thyroid cancer or a benign thyroid nodule (not recorded which). Some clones in this sample may be carry-over from other donors' samples. The CDR3 runs from the conserved cysteine through the conserved F or W. The D gene is left open where the match is weak. Clone size is given for some rows only: seen once, a few or many times, or a class if the clone is expanded.

>TRBV12-3/TRBV12-4|few|.|TRBJ2-1
CASRSVGNNEQFF
TGTGCCAGCAGATCGGTGGGGAACAATGAGCAGTTCTTC
>TRBV28|many|.|TRBJ2-7
CASSPSELGQYF
TGTGCCAGCAGTCCCTCGGAACTTGGGCAGTACTTC
>TRBV28|hyperexpanded|.|TRBJ2-1
CASSLELGSNEQFF
TGTGCCAGCAGTTTAGAACTCGGGTCGAATGAGCAGTTCTTC
>TRBV6-1|many|.|TRBJ2-7
CASNPYGASYEQYF
TGTGCCAGCAACCCCTACGGGGCCTCCTATGAGCAGTACTTC
>TRBV5-1|many|.|TRBJ1-1
CASSLIIAAEAFF
TGCGCCAGCAGCTTGATCATCGCGGCTGAAGCTTTCTTT
>TRBV12-3/TRBV12-4|few|.|TRBJ2-1
CASAPGRDYNEQFF
TGTGCCAGCGCTCCGGGACGGGACTACAATGAGCAGTTCTTC
>TRBV10-3|.|.|TRBJ1-2
CAIRPDSGGYTF
TGTGCCATCAGGCCGGATTCGGGTGGCTACACCTTC
>TRBV6-1|many|.|TRBJ2-6
CASKRGGRAGANVLTF
TGTGCCAGCAAGAGGGGGGGAAGGGCTGGGGCCAACGTCCTGACTTTC
>TRBV7-9|.|.|TRBJ1-2
CASSFGQFYGYTF
TGTGCCAGCAGCTTTGGACAGTTCTATGGCTACACCTTC
>TRBV6-1|many|TRBD1|TRBJ1-2
CASSAGGSILDYTF
TGTGCCAGCAGTGCAGGGGGCTCGATCCTCGACTACACCTTC
>TRBV5-1|.|.|TRBJ2-5
CASSQGTFRQETQYF
TGCGCCAGCAGCCAAGGGACATTTCGACAAGAGACCCAGTACTTC
>TRBV19|.|TRBD2|TRBJ2-7
CASSILAGVSEQYF
TGTGCCAGTAGTATTCTAGCGGGAGTCTCCGAGCAGTACTTC
>TRBV27|few|.|TRBJ2-7
CASSHRDNSYEQYF
TGTGCCAGCAGTCACCGGGACAACAGCTACGAGCAGTACTTC
>TRBV20-1|many|TRBD1|TRBJ1-2
CSARDKQGGSGYTF
TGCAGTGCTAGAGATAAGCAGGGGGGTTCTGGCTACACCTTC
>TRBV4-2|many|TRBD2|TRBJ2-1
CASSQDSGSSYNEQFF
TGTGCCAGCAGCCAAGATAGCGGGAGCTCCTACAATGAGCAGTTCTTC
>TRBV27|.|.|TRBJ2-7
CASARSREGVYEQYF
TGTGCCAGCGCCCGCTCTCGAGAAGGGGTCTACGAGCAGTACTTC
>TRBV2|many|TRBD1|TRBJ1-4
CASSTPGQGGEKLFF
TGTGCCAGCAGCACCCCGGGACAGGGAGGTGAAAAACTGTTTTTT
>TRBV5-6|many|.|TRBJ2-3
CASSLERTATLLTQYF
TGTGCCAGCAGCTTGGAGAGGACAGCGACCCTACTTACGCAGTATTTT
>TRBV4-1|.|TRBD1|TRBJ1-2
CASSQEAKGAWYGYTF
TGCGCCAGCAGCCAAGAGGCTAAGGGGGCTTGGTATGGCTACACCTTC
>TRBV28|few|.|TRBJ2-7
CSSTKNYEQYF
TGCTCCTCGACCAAAAACTATGAGCAGTACTTC
>TRBV18|.|.|TRBJ2-7
CASSPERDEQYF
TGTGCCAGCTCACCAGAGCGGGACGAGCAGTACTTC
>TRBV4-2|many|TRBD2|TRBJ2-1
CASSQLAGAGGGSYNEQFF
TGTGCCAGTAGCCAACTAGCGGGAGCAGGGGGGGGCTCCTACAATGAGCAGTTCTTC
>TRBV6-1|many|.|TRBJ2-7
CASSESSGRSPYEQYF
TGTGCCAGCAGTGAAAGTTCAGGGAGGTCCCCGTACGAGCAGTACTTC
>TRBV6-2/TRBV6-3|few|.|TRBJ2-2
CASSSDSLINTGELFF
TGTGCCAGCAGTTCAGACAGTCTTATTAACACCGGGGAGCTGTTTTTT
>TRBV9|.|TRBD2|TRBJ2-3
CASSVETSGSTDTQYF
TGTGCCAGCAGCGTAGAGACTAGCGGGAGTACAGATACGCAGTATTTT
>TRBV12-3/TRBV12-4|few|TRBD1|TRBJ2-2
CAITKNRDRITGELFF
TGTGCCATCACAAAAAACCGGGACAGAATCACCGGGGAGCTGTTTTTT
>TRBV10-1|many|.|TRBJ2-7
CASFKVTYEQYF
TGCGCCAGCTTCAAAGTGACCTACGAGCAGTACTTC
>TRBV30|.|TRBD1|TRBJ2-6
CAWSKDRVRGSNVLTF
TGTGCCTGGAGTAAGGACAGGGTTCGTGGGTCCAACGTCCTGACTTTC
>TRBV2|many|.|TRBJ1-1
CASSEGGGGRTEAFF
TGTGCCAGCAGTGAAGGCGGTGGGGGCAGGACTGAAGCTTTCTTT
>TRBV20-1|.|.|TRBJ2-1
CSASAPGLYNEQFF
TGCAGTGCTAGTGCCCCGGGACTTTACAATGAGCAGTTCTTC
>TRBV6-2/TRBV6-3|.|.|TRBJ1-1
CASSQGTEAFF
TGTGCCAGCAGCCAAGGAACTGAAGCTTTCTTT
>TRBV6-2/TRBV6-3|.|TRBD2|TRBJ2-5
CASRTSGGAETQYF
TGTGCCAGCCGGACTAGCGGGGGGGCCGAGACCCAGTACTTC
>TRBV28|few|.|TRBJ2-3
CASSPRWAYTDTQYF
TGTGCCAGCAGTCCAAGGTGGGCGTACACAGATACGCAGTATTTT
>TRBV6-2/TRBV6-3|few|TRBD1|TRBJ2-7
CASSYLGTGGMEYF
TGTGCCAGCAGTTACCTTGGGACAGGGGGGATGGAGTACTTC
>TRBV6-2/TRBV6-3|many|TRBD2|TRBJ2-1
CASRGGVTSYNEQFF
TGTGCCAGCCGGGGGGGCGTTACCTCCTACAATGAGCAGTTCTTC
>TRBV13|many|TRBD2|TRBJ2-1
CASSLKLAGLNEQFF
TGTGCCAGCAGCTTAAAACTAGCGGGCCTTAATGAGCAGTTCTTC
>TRBV27|many|TRBD1|TRBJ1-2
CASSPTGGFGYTF
TGTGCCAGCAGTCCCACAGGGGGCTTTGGCTACACCTTC
>TRBV10-2|.|.|TRBJ2-1
CATTLTGAGNDEQFF
TGCGCCACTACTCTAACGGGAGCCGGTAACGATGAGCAGTTCTTC
>TRBV20-1|many|TRBD2|TRBJ2-2
CSARGPGGAAGELFF
TGCAGTGCTAGGGGGCCGGGGGGGGCGGCCGGGGAGCTGTTTTTT
>TRBV19|.|.|TRBJ2-3
CASTPTSSTDTQYF
TGTGCCAGTACCCCGACATCTAGCACAGATACGCAGTATTTT
>TRBV6-5|.|.|TRBJ1-1
CASSSRSRSPNTDPCF
TGTGCCAGCAGTTCGAGAAGCCGGTCCCCGAACACTGACCCTTGCTTT
>TRBV30|once|.|TRBJ2-3
CAWSVRRAATDTQYF
TGTGCCTGGAGTGTACGGAGGGCAGCAACAGATACGCAGTATTTT
>TRBV30|many|.|TRBJ1-5
CAWSGGKGGGQPQHF
TGTGCCTGGAGTGGAGGAAAAGGGGGAGGGCAGCCCCAGCATTTT
>TRBV15|many|.|TRBJ1-1
CATSRSGFSATEAFF
TGTGCCACCAGCAGATCAGGGTTTTCGGCCACTGAAGCTTTCTTT
>TRBV7-8|many|.|TRBJ2-7
CASSFLATSYEQYF
TGTGCCAGCAGCTTTCTAGCTACCTCCTACGAGCAGTACTTC
>TRBV15|.|.|TRBJ2-7
CATREGTDSYEQYF
TGTGCCACCAGGGAGGGGACAGACTCCTACGAGCAGTACTTC
>TRBV6-1|.|.|TRBJ2-7
CASRRTVTNEQYF
TGTGCCAGTAGGCGGACAGTTACCAACGAGCAGTACTTC
>TRBV15|many|TRBD2|TRBJ2-3
CATSSQTSGGTDTQYF
TGTGCCACCAGCAGTCAGACTAGCGGAGGCACAGATACGCAGTATTTT